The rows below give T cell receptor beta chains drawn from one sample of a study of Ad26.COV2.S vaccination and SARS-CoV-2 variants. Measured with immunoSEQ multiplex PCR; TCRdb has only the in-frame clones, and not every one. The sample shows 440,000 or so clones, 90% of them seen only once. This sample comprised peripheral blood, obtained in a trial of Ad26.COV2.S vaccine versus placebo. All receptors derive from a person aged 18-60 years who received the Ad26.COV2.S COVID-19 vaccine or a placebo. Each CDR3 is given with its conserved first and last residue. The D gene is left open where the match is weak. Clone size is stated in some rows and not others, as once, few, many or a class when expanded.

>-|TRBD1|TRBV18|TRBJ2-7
TGTGCCAGCTCGGAAGGGACAGCCGGAACCTACGAGCAGTACTTC
CASSEGTAGTYEQYF
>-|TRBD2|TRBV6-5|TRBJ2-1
TGTGCCAGCAGCCCCGAACTAGCGGGAGTCGATGAGCAGTTCTTC
CASSPELAGVDEQFF
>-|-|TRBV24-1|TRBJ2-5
TGTGCCACCAGTGATATAGAGACCCAGTACTTC
CATSDIETQYF
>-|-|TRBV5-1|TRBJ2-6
TGCGCCAGCAGAGATAGCTCTGGGGCCAACGTCCTGACTTTC
CASRDSSGANVLTF
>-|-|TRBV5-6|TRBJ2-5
TGTGCCAGCAGCCACCCAGGAACTCAAGAGACCCAGTACTTC
CASSHPGTQETQYF
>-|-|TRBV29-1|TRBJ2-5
TGCAGCGTCCGGACAGCCGCCCAAGAGACCCAGTACTTC
CSVRTAAQETQYF
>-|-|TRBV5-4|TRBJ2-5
TGTGCCAGCAGCCCCCTGCCGCTCCAAGAGACCCAGTACTTC
CASSPLPLQETQYF
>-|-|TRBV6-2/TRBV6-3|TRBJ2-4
TGTGCCAGCAGTTACGCAATAGCCAAAAACATTCAGTACTTC
CASSYAIAKNIQYF
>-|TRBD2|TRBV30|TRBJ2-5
TGTGCCTGGAGTCCGGGACTAGCGATGGAGACCCAGTACTTC
CAWSPGLAMETQYF
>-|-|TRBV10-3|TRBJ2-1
TGTGCCGTAGGACCGGGGTACAATGAGCAGTTCTTC
CAVGPGYNEQFF
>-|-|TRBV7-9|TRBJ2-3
TGTGCCAGCAGCCTCGCGGTTGGGGGCACAGATACGCAGTATTTT
CASSLAVGGTDTQYF
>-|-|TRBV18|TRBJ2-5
TGTGCCAGCTCACCCCGACGGTCTGAAGAGACCCAGTACTTC
CASSPRRSEETQYF
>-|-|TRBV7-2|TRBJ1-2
TGTGCCAGCAGCCCCGGGACGGGGTACACCTTC
CASSPGTGYTF
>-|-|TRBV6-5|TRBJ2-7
TGTGCCAGCAACGGCCAGGGTACCTACGAGCAGTACTTC
CASNGQGTYEQYF
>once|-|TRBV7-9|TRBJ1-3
TGTGCCAGCAGCAGGGCCCCCGGAAACACCATATATTTT
CASSRAPGNTIYF
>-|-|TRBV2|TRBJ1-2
TGTGCCAGCAGTGAAGCCAGGTCCTATGGCTACACCTTC
CASSEARSYGYTF
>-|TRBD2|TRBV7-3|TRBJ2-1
TGTGCCAGCAGCACAGGGACTAGTGGGAACACTGAGCAGTTCTTC
CASSTGTSGNTEQFF
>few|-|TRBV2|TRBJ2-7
TGTGCCAGCAGTGAAGAGGGGTTCCTCTCCTACGAGCAGTACTTC
CASSEEGFLSYEQYF
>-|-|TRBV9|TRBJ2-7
TGTGCCAGCAGCGTAGGCGGGGTCGACTACGAGCAGTACTTC
CASSVGGVDYEQYF
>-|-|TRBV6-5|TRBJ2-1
TGTGCCAGCAGCCGGGGGACTGAACGAGGAAATGAGCAGTTCTTC
CASSRGTERGNEQFF
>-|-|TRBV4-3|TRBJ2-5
TGCGCCAGCAGCCGGGTCCGAGGGGGGAAGGAGACCCAGTACTTC
CASSRVRGGKETQYF
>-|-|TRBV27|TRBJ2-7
TGTGCCAGCGCCGGGCTATCCTACGAGCAGTACTTC
CASAGLSYEQYF
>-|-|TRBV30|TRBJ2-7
TGTGCCTGGACCACAGGGAGCTCCTACGAGCAGTACTTC
CAWTTGSSYEQYF
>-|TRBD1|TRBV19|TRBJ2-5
TGTGCCAGTAGTCCGGGACAGGATTTCCAAGAGACCCAGTACTTC
CASSPGQDFQETQYF
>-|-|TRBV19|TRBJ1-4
TGTGCCAGTAGTGCTCACGGGGCCTATAATGAAAAACTGTTTTTT
CASSAHGAYNEKLFF
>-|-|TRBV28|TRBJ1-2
TGTGCCAGCATGGACCCGCGGGACTATGGCTACACCTTC
CASMDPRDYGYTF